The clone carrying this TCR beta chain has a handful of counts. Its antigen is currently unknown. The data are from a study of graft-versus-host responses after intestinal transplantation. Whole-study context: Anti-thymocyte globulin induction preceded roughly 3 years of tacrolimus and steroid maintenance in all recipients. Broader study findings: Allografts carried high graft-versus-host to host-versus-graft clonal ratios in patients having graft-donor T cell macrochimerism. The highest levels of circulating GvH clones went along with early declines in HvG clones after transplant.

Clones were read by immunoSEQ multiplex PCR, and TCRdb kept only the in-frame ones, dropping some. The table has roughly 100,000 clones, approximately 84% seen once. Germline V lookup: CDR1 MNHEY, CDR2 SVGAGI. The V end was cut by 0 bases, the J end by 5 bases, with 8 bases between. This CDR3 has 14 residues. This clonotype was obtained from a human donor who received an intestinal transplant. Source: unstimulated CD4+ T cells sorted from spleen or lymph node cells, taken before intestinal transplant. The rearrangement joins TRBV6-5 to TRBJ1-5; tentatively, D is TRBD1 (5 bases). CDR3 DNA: TGTGCCAGCAGTTACTCGGCAGGGCATCAGCCCCAGCATTTT. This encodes CASSYSAGHQPQHF.